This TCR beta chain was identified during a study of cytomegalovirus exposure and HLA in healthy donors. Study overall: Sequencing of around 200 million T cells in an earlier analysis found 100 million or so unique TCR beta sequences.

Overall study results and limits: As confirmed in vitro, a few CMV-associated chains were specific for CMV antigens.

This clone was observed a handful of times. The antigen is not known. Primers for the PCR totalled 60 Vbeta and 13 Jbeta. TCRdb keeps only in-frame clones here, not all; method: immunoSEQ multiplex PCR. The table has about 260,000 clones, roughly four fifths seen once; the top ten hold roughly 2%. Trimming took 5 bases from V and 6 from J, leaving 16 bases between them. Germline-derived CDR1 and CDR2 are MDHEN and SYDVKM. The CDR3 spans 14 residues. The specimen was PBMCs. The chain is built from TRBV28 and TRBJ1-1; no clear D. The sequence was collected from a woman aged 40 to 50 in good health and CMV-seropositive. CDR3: CASSLSNGGPEAFF. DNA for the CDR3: TGTGCCAGCAGTCTAAGTAACGGAGGGCCTGAAGCTTTCTTT.